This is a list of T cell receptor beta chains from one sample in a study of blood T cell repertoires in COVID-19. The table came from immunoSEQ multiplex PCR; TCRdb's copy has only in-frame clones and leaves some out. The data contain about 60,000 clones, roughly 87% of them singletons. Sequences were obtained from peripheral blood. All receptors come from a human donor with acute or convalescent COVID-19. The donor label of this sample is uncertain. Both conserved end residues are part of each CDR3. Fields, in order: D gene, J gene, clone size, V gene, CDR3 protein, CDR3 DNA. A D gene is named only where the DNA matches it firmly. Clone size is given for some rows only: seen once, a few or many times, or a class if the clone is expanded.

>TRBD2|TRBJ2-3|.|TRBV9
CASSVAQRGGIDTQYF
TGTGCCAGCAGCGTAGCGCAGCGGGGGGGTATAGATACGCAGTATTTT
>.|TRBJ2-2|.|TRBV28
CASSFGGRRGELFF
TGTGCCAGCAGTTTTGGTGGGCGTCGCGGGGAGCTGTTTTTT
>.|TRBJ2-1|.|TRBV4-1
CASSQGGRSSYNEQFF
TGCGCCAGCAGCCAAGGGGGGAGGAGCTCCTACAATGAGCAGTTCTTC
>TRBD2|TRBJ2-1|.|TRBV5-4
CASSSGRATGDEQFF
TGTGCCAGCAGCTCCGGGAGGGCAACGGGGGATGAGCAGTTCTTC
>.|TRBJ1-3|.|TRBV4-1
CASSQETASGNTIYF
TGCGCCAGCAGCCAAGAGACAGCCTCTGGAAACACCATATATTTT
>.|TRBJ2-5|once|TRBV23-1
CASSQSRSEQETQYF
TGCGCCAGCAGTCAATCTCGGTCGGAGCAAGAGACCCAGTACTTC
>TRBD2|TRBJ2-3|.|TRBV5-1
CASNLDGLAGVSTDTQYF
TGCGCCAGCAACTTGGATGGACTAGCGGGAGTCTCCACAGATACGCAGTATTTT
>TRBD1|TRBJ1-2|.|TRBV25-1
CASLHRGQGDYGYTF
TGTGCCAGCCTCCATAGGGGACAGGGGGACTATGGCTACACCTTC
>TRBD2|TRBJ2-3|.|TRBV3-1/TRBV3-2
CASSLSAVTSGLLWDTQYF
TGTGCCAGCAGCCTCTCCGCTGTGACTAGCGGGCTCCTCTGGGATACGCAGTATTTT
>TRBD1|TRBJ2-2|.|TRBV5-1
CASSPGTGGTGELFF
TGCGCCAGCAGCCCAGGGACAGGGGGAACCGGGGAGCTGTTTTTT
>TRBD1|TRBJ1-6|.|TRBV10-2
CASSESGTGRNSPLHF
TGCGCCAGCAGTGAGTCAGGGACAGGTCGTAATTCACCCCTCCACTTT
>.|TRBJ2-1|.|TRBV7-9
CASSVRDTDNEQFF
TGTGCCAGCAGCGTCCGGGACACCGACAATGAGCAGTTCTTC
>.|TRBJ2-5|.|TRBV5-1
CASSHEVRTQYF
TGCGCCAGCAGCCATGAAGTTAGGACCCAGTACTTC
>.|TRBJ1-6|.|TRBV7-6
CASSLERAGVLSYNSPLHF
TGTGCCAGCAGCTTAGAAAGGGCAGGGGTACTGTCCTATAATTCACCCCTCCACTTT
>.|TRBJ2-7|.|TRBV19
CASRELGGGASYEQYF
TGTGCCAGTCGGGAATTGGGGGGAGGCGCATCCTACGAGCAGTACTTC
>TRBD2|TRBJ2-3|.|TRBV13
CASSAERGGGTDTQYF
TGTGCCAGCAGCGCGGAGCGGGGGGGCGGCACAGATACGCAGTATTTT
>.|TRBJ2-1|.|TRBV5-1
CASSRGAAGENEQFF
TGCGCCAGCAGCAGAGGGGCAGCGGGCGAGAATGAGCAGTTCTTC
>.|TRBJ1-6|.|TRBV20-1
CSASKQLDNSPLHF
TGCAGTGCTAGTAAACAGCTTGATAATTCACCCCTCCACTTT
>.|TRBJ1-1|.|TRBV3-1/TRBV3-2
CASSQKGLNTEAFF
TGTGCCAGCAGCCAGAAGGGGTTGAACACTGAAGCTTTCTTT
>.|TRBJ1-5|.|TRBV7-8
CASSLEPGAIINQPQHF
TGTGCCAGCAGCTTGGAACCCGGAGCTATAATCAATCAGCCCCAGCATTTT
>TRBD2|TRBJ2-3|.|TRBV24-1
CATRTSGDPTDTQYF
TGTGCCACCAGGACTAGCGGGGACCCCACAGATACGCAGTATTTT
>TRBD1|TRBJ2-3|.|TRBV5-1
CASSLLPPTGGTGDTQYF
TGCGCCAGCAGCTTGCTTCCCCCGACAGGGGGCACTGGAGATACGCAGTATTTT
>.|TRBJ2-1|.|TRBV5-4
CASSPGWVSGYGSYNEQFF
TGTGCCAGCAGCCCGGGGTGGGTTAGCGGCTACGGCTCCTACAATGAGCAGTTCTTC
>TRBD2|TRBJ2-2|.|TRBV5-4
CASSWGGLAGGTGELFF
TGTGCCAGCAGCTGGGGGGGACTAGCGGGAGGCACCGGGGAGCTGTTTTTT
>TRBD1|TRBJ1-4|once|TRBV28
CASSSGTVNEKLFF
TGTGCCAGCAGTTCCGGGACAGTTAATGAAAAACTGTTTTTT
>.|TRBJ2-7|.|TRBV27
CASSPPRETYEQYF
TGTGCCAGCAGTCCCCCCCGTGAGACCTACGAGCAGTACTTC
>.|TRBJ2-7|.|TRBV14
CASSQGTPTYEQYF
TGTGCCAGCAGCCAAGGGACTCCCACCTACGAGCAGTACTTC
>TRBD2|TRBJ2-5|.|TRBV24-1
CATSDWKAGAGETQYF
TGTGCCACCAGTGATTGGAAAGCGGGAGCGGGGGAGACCCAGTACTTC
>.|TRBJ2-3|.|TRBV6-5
CASSGHLGDTQYF
TGTGCCAGTTCAGGGCACTTGGGGGATACGCAGTATTTT
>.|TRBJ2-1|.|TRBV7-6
CASSLEGGSYNEQFF
TGTGCCAGCAGCTTAGAGGGGGGGTCCTACAATGAGCAGTTCTTC
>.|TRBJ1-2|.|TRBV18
CASSQNSGTVDYGYTF
TGTGCCAGCTCACAAAACTCAGGAACGGTTGACTATGGCTACACCTTC
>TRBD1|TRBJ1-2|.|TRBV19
CAISHWDRGREGYTF
TGTGCCATATCACATTGGGACAGGGGCCGAGAGGGCTACACCTTC
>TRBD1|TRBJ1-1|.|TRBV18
CASSPARTGQPEAFF
TGTGCCAGCTCACCTGCCAGGACAGGGCAACCTGAAGCTTTCTTT
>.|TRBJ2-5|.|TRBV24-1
CATSDPGGRVRETQYF
TGTGCCACCAGTGACCCCGGCGGCAGGGTGCGGGAGACCCAGTACTTC
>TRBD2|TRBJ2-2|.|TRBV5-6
CASRTRLAVMANTGELFF
TGTGCCAGCAGAACCCGACTAGCGGTCATGGCGAACACCGGGGAGCTGTTTTTT
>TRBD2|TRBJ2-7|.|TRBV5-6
CASSSLAGPSYEQYF
TGTGCCAGCAGCTCCCTAGCGGGACCTTCCTACGAGCAGTACTTC
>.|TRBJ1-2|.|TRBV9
CASSVGEPNYGYTF
TGTGCCAGCAGCGTAGGTGAGCCTAACTATGGCTACACCTTC
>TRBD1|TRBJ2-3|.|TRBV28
CASSLTGGATDTQYF
TGTGCCAGCAGTTTGACAGGGGGTGCCACAGATACGCAGTATTTT
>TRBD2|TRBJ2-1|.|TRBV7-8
CASSVLAGGIGNEQFF
TGTGCCAGCAGCGTTCTAGCGGGGGGAATCGGTAATGAGCAGTTCTTC
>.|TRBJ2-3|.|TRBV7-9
CASSPLRGFLDTQYF
TGTGCCAGCAGCCCCCTCAGGGGCTTCTTGGATACGCAGTATTTT
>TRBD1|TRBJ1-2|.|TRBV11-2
CASSLGLSGQGAQGYTF
TGTGCCAGCAGCTTAGGTTTGTCCGGCCAGGGGGCGCAGGGCTACACCTTC
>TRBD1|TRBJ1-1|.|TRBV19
CASSIVDRGNTEAFF
TGTGCCAGTAGTATTGTGGACAGGGGGAACACTGAAGCTTTCTTT
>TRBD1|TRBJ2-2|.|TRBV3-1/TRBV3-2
CASSQPTGPTGELFF
TGTGCCAGCAGCCAACCGACAGGGCCCACCGGGGAGCTGTTTTTT
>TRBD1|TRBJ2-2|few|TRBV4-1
CASSLRQGRGSGELFF
TGCGCCAGCAGCCTGCGACAGGGAAGGGGGTCCGGGGAGCTGTTTTTT
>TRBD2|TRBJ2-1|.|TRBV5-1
CASSLFASGTPGNEQFF
TGCGCCAGCAGCTTGTTTGCTAGCGGGACGCCTGGGAATGAGCAGTTCTTC
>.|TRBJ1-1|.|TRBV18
CASSSDITEAFF
TGTGCCAGCTCGTCAGATATCACTGAAGCTTTCTTT
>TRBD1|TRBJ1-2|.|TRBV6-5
CATTTGPTYGYTF
TGTGCCACTACGACAGGGCCAACCTATGGCTACACCTTC
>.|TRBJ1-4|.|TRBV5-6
CASSGQAEKLFF
TGTGCCAGCAGTGGACAAGCCGAAAAACTGTTTTTT
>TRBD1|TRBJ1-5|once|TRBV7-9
CASSDNQGARGNQPQHF
TGTGCCAGCAGCGATAATCAGGGGGCGCGGGGCAATCAGCCCCAGCATTTT
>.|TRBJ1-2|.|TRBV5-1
CASGELQGDYGYTF
TGCGCCAGCGGGGAGTTACAGGGAGACTATGGCTACACCTTC
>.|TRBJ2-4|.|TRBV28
CASSYSKNIQYF
TGTGCCAGCAGTTACAGTAAAAACATTCAGTACTTC
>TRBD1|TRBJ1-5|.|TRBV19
CASSPRTGAGNQPQHF
TGTGCCAGTAGTCCGAGGACAGGGGCGGGCAATCAGCCCCAGCATTTT
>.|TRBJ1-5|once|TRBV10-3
CAISESGRGKPQHF
TGTGCCATCAGTGAGTCAGGTAGGGGGAAGCCCCAGCATTTT
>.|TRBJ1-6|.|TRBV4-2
CASSQGRSDNSPLHF
TGTGCCAGCAGCCAAGGGAGGTCGGATAATTCACCCCTCCACTTT
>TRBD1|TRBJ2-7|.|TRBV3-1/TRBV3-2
CASSRDLGQGSYEQYF
TGTGCCAGCAGCCGAGACCTGGGACAGGGGTCCTACGAGCAGTACTTC
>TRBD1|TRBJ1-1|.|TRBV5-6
CASSRRDSLNTEAFF
TGTGCCAGCAGCCGCCGGGACAGTTTGAACACTGAAGCTTTCTTT
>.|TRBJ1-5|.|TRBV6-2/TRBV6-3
CASSYMQQFYSNQPQHF
TGTGCCAGCAGTTACATGCAACAGTTTTATAGCAATCAGCCCCAGCATTTT
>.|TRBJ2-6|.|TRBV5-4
CASSPGLPYSGANVLTF
TGTGCCAGCAGCCCCGGGTTACCTTACTCTGGGGCCAACGTCCTGACTTTC
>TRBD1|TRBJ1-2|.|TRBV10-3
CAISTGTGGIYGYTF
TGTGCCATCAGTACCGGGACAGGGGGCATCTATGGCTACACCTTC
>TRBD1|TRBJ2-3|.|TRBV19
CASTPDRGATDTQYF
TGTGCCAGTACCCCCGACAGGGGAGCAACAGATACGCAGTATTTT